The subject of this entry is one TCR beta chain. For the second PCR, which ran for 7 to 11 cycles, a sample-barcoded 5' primer and a J-beta primer mix were used. The authors tagged each cDNA molecule using a template-switch adaptor with 12 random nucleotides. The yield of each sample was at least 3 million CDR3-containing paired-end reads. TCRdb recomputed calls from the 5' RACE reads with MiXCR, one row per CDR3 protein. The sample records under 2,000,000 distinct CDR3 sequences, around half being singletons. V lost 2 bases to trimming and J lost 0 bases, with 17 bases between them. CDR3 length: 17 amino acids. Germline V lookup: CDR1 SGHTA, CDR2 FQGNSA. These data originate in a study of blood T cells in healthy people across ages. For the study at large: About one barcoded beta molecule per two T cells came from capture by template switching.

Donor samples were obtained from healthy Caucasian individuals from Russia, aged about 6 to 100. V is TRBV7-2 and J is TRBJ2-7; no clear D gene. Sequencing input: blood. The sequence came from a woman aged 40-49 years in good health. CDR3: CASSLKGGTSSSYEQYF. The CDR3 bases are TGTGCCAGCAGCTTAAAAGGCGGAACGAGTAGCTCCTACGAGCAGTACTTC.